The source of this TCR beta chain is a study of cytomegalovirus exposure and HLA in healthy donors. The PCR employed 60 Vbeta primers together with 13 Jbeta primers. Libraries were prepared by immunoSEQ multiplex PCR; TCRdb keeps only in-frame clonotypes and omits some of them. This table holds over 150,000 clones, approximately 80% found once. Study observations and caveats: A missense variant in DCLRE1C was later tied to TCR beta V- and J-gene trimming. In all likelihood, a cluster of highly shared sequence variants was a sequencing artifact.

Turning to this clone: Its antigen is unidentified.

Sequencing used PBMCs. The sequence was obtained from a boy aged 2-15 years in good health and CMV-seronegative.

The CDR3 nucleotides read TGCGCCAGCAGCTCCTCTCCACAGGGGACGGCTGGAAACACCATATATTTT. This sequence encodes CASSSSPQGTAGNTIYF. The chain employs TRBV5-1 and TRBJ1-3, with TRBD1 matching 7 bases. Germline V lookup: CDR1 SGHRS, CDR2 YFSETQ. The CDR3 consists of 17 residues. V shed 3 bases and J 2 bases; nucleotides not matched to a gene: 11. Looking up the rest from reference TRBV5-1 and TRBJ1-3 gives the full variable domain: KAGVTQTPRYLIKTRGQQVTLSCSPISGHRSVSWYQQTPGQGLQFLFEYFSETQRNKGNFPGRFSGRQFSNSRSEMNVSTLELGDSALYLCASSSSPQGTAGNTIYFGEGSWLTVV.